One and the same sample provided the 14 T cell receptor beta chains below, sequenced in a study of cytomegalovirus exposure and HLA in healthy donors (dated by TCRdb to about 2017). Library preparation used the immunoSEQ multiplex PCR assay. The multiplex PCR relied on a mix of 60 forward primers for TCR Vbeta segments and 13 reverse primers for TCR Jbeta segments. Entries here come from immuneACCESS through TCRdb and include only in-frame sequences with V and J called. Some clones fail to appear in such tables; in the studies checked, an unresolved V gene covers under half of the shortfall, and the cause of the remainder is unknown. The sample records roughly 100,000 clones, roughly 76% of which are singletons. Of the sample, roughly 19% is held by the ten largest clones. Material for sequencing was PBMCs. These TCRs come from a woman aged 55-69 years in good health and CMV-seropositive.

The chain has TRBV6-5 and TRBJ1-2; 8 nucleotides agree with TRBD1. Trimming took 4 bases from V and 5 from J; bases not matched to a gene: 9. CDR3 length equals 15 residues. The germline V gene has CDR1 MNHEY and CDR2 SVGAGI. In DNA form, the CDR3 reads TGTGCCAGCAGTTCACCCCGGACAGGGAATTATGGCTACACCTTC. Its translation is CASSSPRTGNYGYTF.

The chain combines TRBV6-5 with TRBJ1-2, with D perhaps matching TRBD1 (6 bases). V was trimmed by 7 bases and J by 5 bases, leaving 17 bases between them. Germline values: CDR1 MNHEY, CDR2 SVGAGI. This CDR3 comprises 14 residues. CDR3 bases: TGTGCCAGCACCACCCCAGGGGTTGGTTATGGCTACACCTTC. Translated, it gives CASTTPGVGYGYTF.

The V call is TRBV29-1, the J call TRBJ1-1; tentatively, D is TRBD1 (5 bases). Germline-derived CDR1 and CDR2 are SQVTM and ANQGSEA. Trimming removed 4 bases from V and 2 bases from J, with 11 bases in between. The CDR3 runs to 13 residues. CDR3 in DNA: TGCAGCGTTGTTGGACAAACTAACACTGAAGCTTTCTTT. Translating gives CSVVGQTNTEAFF.

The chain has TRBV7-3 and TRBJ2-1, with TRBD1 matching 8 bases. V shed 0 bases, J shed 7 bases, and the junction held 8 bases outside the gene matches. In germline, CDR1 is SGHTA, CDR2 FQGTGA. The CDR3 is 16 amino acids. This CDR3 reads CASSLTTGADWNEQFF. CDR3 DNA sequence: TGTGCCAGCAGCTTAACGACAGGGGCGGACTGGAATGAGCAGTTCTTC. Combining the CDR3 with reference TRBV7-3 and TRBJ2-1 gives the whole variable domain GAGVSQTPSNKVTEKGKYVELRCDPISGHTALYWYRQSLGQGPEFLIYFQGTGAADDSGLPNDRFFAVRPEGSVSTLKIQRTERGDSAVYLCASSLTTGADWNEQFFGPGTRLTVL.

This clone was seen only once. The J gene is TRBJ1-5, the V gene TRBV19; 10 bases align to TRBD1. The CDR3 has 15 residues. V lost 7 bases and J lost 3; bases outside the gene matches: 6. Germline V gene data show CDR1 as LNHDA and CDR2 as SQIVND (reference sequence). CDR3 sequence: CASIPGTGVNQPQHF. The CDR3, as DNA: TGTGCCAGTATTCCCGGGACAGGGGTCAATCAGCCCCAGCATTTT.

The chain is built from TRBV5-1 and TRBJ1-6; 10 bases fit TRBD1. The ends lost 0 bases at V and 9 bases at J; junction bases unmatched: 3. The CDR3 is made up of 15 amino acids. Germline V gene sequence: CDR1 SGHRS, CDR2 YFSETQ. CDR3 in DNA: TGCGCCAGCAGCTTGGGGACAGGGGGAAGTTCACCCCTCCACTTT. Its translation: CASSLGTGGSSPLHF.

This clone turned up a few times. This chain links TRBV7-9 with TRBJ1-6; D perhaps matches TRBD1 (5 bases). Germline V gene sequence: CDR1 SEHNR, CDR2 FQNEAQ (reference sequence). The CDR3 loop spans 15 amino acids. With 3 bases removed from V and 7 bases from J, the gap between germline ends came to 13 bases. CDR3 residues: CASSLLDSLNSPLHF. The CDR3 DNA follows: TGTGCCAGCAGCTTGCTTGACAGCCTAAATTCACCCCTCCACTTT.

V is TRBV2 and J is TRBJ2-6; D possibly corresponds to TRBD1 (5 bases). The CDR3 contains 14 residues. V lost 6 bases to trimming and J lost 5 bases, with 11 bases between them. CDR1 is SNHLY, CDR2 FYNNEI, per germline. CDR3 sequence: CASSSGNWANVLTF. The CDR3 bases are TGTGCCAGCAGCTCAGGGAATTGGGCCAACGTCCTGACTTTC. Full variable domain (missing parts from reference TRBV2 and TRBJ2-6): EPEVTQTPSHQVTQMGQEVILRCVPISNHLYFYWYRQILGQKVEFLVSFYNNEISEKSEIFDDQFSVERPDGSNFTLKIRSTKLEDSAMYFCASSSGNWANVLTFGAGSRLTVL.

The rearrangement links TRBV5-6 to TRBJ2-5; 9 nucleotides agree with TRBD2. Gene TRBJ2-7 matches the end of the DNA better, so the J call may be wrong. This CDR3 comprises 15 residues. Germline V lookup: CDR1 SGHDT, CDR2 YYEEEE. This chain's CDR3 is CASSWAGGPSYEQYF. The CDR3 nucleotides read TGTGCCAGCAGCTGGGCGGGAGGGCCCTCCTACGAGCAGTACTTC.

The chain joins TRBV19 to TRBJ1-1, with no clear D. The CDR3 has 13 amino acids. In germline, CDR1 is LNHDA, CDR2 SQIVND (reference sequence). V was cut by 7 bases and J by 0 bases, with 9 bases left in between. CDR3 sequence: CASNQAMNTEAFF. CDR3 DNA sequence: TGTGCCAGTAATCAGGCAATGAACACTGAAGCTTTCTTT.

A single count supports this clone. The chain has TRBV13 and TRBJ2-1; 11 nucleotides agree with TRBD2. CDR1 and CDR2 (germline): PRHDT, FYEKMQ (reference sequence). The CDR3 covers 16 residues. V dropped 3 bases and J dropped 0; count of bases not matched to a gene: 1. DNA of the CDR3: TGTGCCAGCAGCTTTAGCGGGAGGGCCTCCTACAATGAGCAGTTCTTC. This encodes CASSFSGRASYNEQFF.

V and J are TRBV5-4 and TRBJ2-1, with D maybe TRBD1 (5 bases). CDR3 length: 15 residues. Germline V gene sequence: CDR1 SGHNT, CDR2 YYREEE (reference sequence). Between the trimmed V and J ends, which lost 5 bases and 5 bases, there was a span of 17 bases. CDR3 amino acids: CASSSSGLGHNEQFF. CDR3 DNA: TGTGCCAGCAGTTCTTCAGGGTTGGGGCACAATGAGCAGTTCTTC.

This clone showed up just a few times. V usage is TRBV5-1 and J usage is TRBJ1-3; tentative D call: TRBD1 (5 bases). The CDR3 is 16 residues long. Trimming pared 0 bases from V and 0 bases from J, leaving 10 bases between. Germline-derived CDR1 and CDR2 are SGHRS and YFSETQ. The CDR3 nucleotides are TGCGCCAGCAGCTTGGGACAGACCGTCTCTGGAAACACCATATATTTT. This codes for CASSLGQTVSGNTIYF. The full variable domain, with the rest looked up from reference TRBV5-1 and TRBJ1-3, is KAGVTQTPRYLIKTRGQQVTLSCSPISGHRSVSWYQQTPGQGLQFLFEYFSETQRNKGNFPGRFSGRQFSNSRSEMNVSTLELGDSALYLCASSLGQTVSGNTIYFGEGSWLTVV.

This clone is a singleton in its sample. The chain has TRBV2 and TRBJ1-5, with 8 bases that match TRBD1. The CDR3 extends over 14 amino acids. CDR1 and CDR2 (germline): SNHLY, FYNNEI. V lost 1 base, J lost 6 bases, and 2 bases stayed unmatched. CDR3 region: CASSEGTGSQPQHF. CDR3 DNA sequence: TGTGCCAGCAGTGAAGGGACAGGGTCTCAGCCCCAGCATTTT.